Below are 19 T cell receptor beta chains sequenced from a single sample in a study of beta chain features in type 1 diabetes. Of the isolated RNA, all was reverse transcribed, and so the sequenced material was expressed TCRB transcripts. TCRdb keeps only in-frame clones here, not all; method: immunoSEQ multiplex PCR. The sample consists of roughly 500,000 clones, approximately 31% of them appearing once. Source material: naive CD4+ T cells from blood. These receptors originate from a man aged 18 to 29 in good health.

Only a few counts were recorded for this clone. The chain employs TRBV4-2 and TRBJ2-1; 7 bases are shared with TRBD2. V lost 4 bases to trimming and J lost 6 bases; unmatched junction nucleotides: 15. The CDR3 length is 17 residues. Germline CDR1 is LGHNA and CDR2 is YNFKEQ. DNA of the CDR3: TGTGCCAGCAGCCCCACAGGTAGCGGGTCACCATCCAATGAGCAGTTCTTC. Protein sequence: CASSPTGSGSPSNEQFF.

This chain connects TRBV18 to TRBJ1-5, with 7 nucleotides matching TRBD1. CDR3 length: 14 amino acids. The germline V gene encodes CDR1 KGHSH and CDR2 LQKENI. With V trimmed by 3 bases and J by 5 bases, 4 bases remained unmatched. For the CDR3, the DNA is TGTGCCAGCTCACCTTGGACAGGAGATCAGCCCCAGCATTTT. Its protein product is CASSPWTGDQPQHF.

This clone has just a few counts. The chain uses TRBV9 and TRBJ2-7, with D perhaps matching TRBD1 (5 bases). The CDR3 runs 15 residues. CDR1 SGDLS and CDR2 YYNGEE come from the germline V gene. The V and J ends lost 3 bases and 5 bases respectively, with 18 bases between them. CDR3 residues: CASSDPSGLSNEQYF. CDR3 coding DNA: TGTGCCAGCAGCGACCCCTCAGGGCTTTCCAACGAGCAGTACTTC.

This clone was recorded a few times. The CDR3 protein is CAWSVGFRNTEAFF. For the CDR3, the DNA is TGTGCCTGGAGTGTTGGGTTTCGTAACACTGAAGCTTTCTTT. V usage is TRBV30 and J usage is TRBJ1-1; D is ambiguous. Germline CDR1 is GTSNPN and CDR2 is SVGIG (reference sequence). The CDR3 has 14 residues. The V end was cut by 0 bases, the J end by 2 bases, with 10 bases between.

The chain employs TRBV29-1 and TRBJ2-7; D gene uncertain. The germline V gene encodes CDR1 SQVTM and CDR2 ANQGSEA. The CDR3 has 12 residues. The CDR3 spells CSTRSGADEQYF. The CDR3 DNA is TGCAGTACTCGTAGTGGAGCCGACGAGCAGTACTTC.

V is TRBV7-6 and J is TRBJ2-1; D may be TRBD2 (7 bases). The CDR3 covers 12 residues. V was cut by 4 bases and J by 14 bases, with 15 bases left in between. Germline CDR1 reads SGHVS; CDR2 reads FNYEAQ. Here the CDR3 DNA reads TGTGCCAGCAGCTACAGGGCGGGAGAAAAGTTCTTC. It specifies CASSYRAGEKFF.

The chain combines TRBV18 with TRBJ2-3; a possible D gene is TRBD1 (6 bases). The CDR3 totals 13 residues. Germline V gene data show CDR1 as KGHSH and CDR2 as LQKENI. V was trimmed by 3 bases and J by 6 bases, leaving 10 bases between them. CDR3 residues: CASSPGGVDTQYF. Here the CDR3 DNA reads TGTGCCAGCTCACCTGGGGGCGTTGATACGCAGTATTTT.

The CDR3 sequence is CAWSGHRGRWTNEKLFF. The CDR3 DNA is TGTGCCTGGAGTGGTCACAGGGGGCGGTGGACTAATGAAAAACTGTTTTTT. The chain links TRBV30 to TRBJ1-4, with 9 bases that match TRBD1. J lost 2 bases, V lost 1 base, and 8 bases had no gene match. CDR1 and CDR2 (germline): GTSNPN, SVGIG (reference sequence). CDR3 length equals 17 residues.

This clone was observed a few times. The same CDR3 also results from other DNA sequences found in this sample. This chain connects TRBV2 to TRBJ1-1; perhaps TRBD1 as D (5 bases). CDR3 length equals 11 residues. Trimming shortened V by 4 bases and J by 9 bases, and 9 bases separated the two germline ends. Germline CDR1 SNHLY, CDR2 FYNNEI. CDR3 region: CASSVGRKAFF. DNA for the CDR3: TGTGCCAGCAGTGTGGGGCGAAAAGCTTTCTTT.

The V gene is TRBV25-1, the J gene TRBJ2-2; 7 nucleotides match TRBD1. CDR3 length: 15 residues. Germline loops: CDR1 MGHDK, CDR2 SYGVNS. Unmatched junction bases numbered 7, after V lost 4 bases and J lost 5 bases. CDR3 coding DNA: TGTGCCAGCAGTGCCATTACAGGGGTAACCGGGGAGCTGTTTTTT. Its protein is CASSAITGVTGELFF.

The chain employs TRBV14 and TRBJ2-2; the D gene is possibly TRBD2 (5 bases). The germline V gene encodes CDR1 SGHDN and CDR2 FVKESK. The germline V and J ends were trimmed by 5 bases and 4 bases, with 11 bases remaining between them. The CDR3 is made up of 14 amino acids. The CDR3 reads CASSERLGTGELFF. CDR3 nucleotide sequence: TGTGCCAGCAGCGAGCGGTTGGGCACCGGGGAGCTGTTTTTT. Full variable domain (outside the CDR3, taken from reference TRBV14 and TRBJ2-2): EAGVTQFPSHSVIEKGQTVTLRCDPISGHDNLYWYRRVMGKEIKFLLHFVKESKQDESGMPNNRFLAERTGGTYSTLKVQPAELEDSGVYFCASSERLGTGELFFGEGSRLTVL.

The genes are TRBV27 and TRBJ2-3, with 10 bases lining up with TRBD1. Trimming removed 5 bases from V and 7 bases from J; junction bases left unmatched: 9. This CDR3 contains 15 residues. Germline V CDR1 and CDR2: MNHEY, SMNVEV (reference sequence). CDR3 nucleotides: TGTGCCAGCAGTCCAAGACAGGGGGCAGGGAATACGCAGTATTTT. Its translation: CASSPRQGAGNTQYF.

This chain joins TRBV10-3 and TRBJ1-4; TRBD1 matches 9 bases. Germline CDR1 ENHRY, CDR2 SYGVKD. The CDR3 is made up of 15 amino acids. Losses at the gene ends were 0 bases for V and 5 bases for J; bases not matched to a gene: 1. The CDR3 coding sequence is TGTGCCATCAGTGAGTCGACAGGGGGGAATGAAAAACTGTTTTTT. It codes for CAISESTGGNEKLFF.

This clone has more than one count but fewer than ten. V is TRBV14 and J is TRBJ2-7, with TRBD1 matching 8 bases. V gave up 4 bases and J gave up 3 bases; unmatched junction bases: 5. Germline V gives CDR1 SGHDN, CDR2 FVKESK. The CDR3 runs to 14 residues. DNA for the CDR3: TGTGCCAGCAGCCCCGGACAGGGTTACTACGAGCAGTACTTC. Encoded protein: CASSPGQGYYEQYF.

The J gene is TRBJ2-1, the V gene TRBV10-3, with D maybe TRBD2 (7 bases). The CDR3 is made up of 15 amino acids. V was pared by 11 bases and J by 7 bases, with 24 bases between. Looked up from germline, CDR1 is ENHRY and CDR2 is SYGVKD. The CDR3 region is CASGAGEEPRNEQFF. The CDR3 coding sequence is TGTGCCTCAGGGGCGGGAGAAGAACCGAGGAATGAGCAGTTCTTC.

The chain couples TRBV5-1 to TRBJ2-5; the match to TRBD2 covers 14 bases. Germline CDR1 and CDR2: SGHRS and YFSETQ. CDR3 length: 16 residues. V was clipped by 4 bases and J by 4 bases; unmatched bases: 6. CDR3 protein: CASSPRLAGGLETQYF. For the CDR3, the DNA is TGCGCCAGCAGCCCCAGACTAGCGGGAGGGTTAGAGACCCAGTACTTC.

This clone was observed a few times. The rearrangement uses TRBV30 and TRBJ2-3, with D unresolved. The CDR3 has 13 residues. With 0 bases removed from V and 6 bases from J, the gap between germline ends came to 10 bases. Per germline, CDR1 GTSNPN and CDR2 SVGIG (reference sequence). The chain's CDR3 is CAWSVELRDTQYF. In DNA form, the CDR3 reads TGTGCCTGGAGTGTAGAGTTACGGGATACGCAGTATTTT. Supplemented by reference TRBV30 and TRBJ2-3, the full variable domain reads SQTIHQWPATLVQPVGSPLSLECTVEGTSNPNLYWYRQAAGRGLQLLFYSVGIGQISSEVPQNLSASRPQDRQFILSSKKLLLSDSGFYLCAWSVELRDTQYFGPGTRLTVL.

This rearrangement joins TRBV5-6 to TRBJ2-3; 11 bases match TRBD2. CDR1 SGHDT and CDR2 YYEEEE come from the germline V gene. The CDR3 runs to 16 residues. V lost 1 base to trimming and J lost 2 bases; unmatched junction nucleotides: 3. Here the CDR3 reads CASSLKTSGTTDTQYF. CDR3 nucleotide sequence: TGTGCCAGCAGCTTGAAGACTAGCGGGACCACAGATACGCAGTATTTT.

CDR3 DNA: TGTGCCTGGAGCAAATCCAGGGTTAATCAGCCCCAGCATTTT. Amino acids: CAWSKSRVNQPQHF. The rearrangement links TRBV30 to TRBJ1-5, with D possibly TRBD1 on 5 matching bases. Trimming cost V 3 bases and J 4 bases, with 13 bases left between them. This CDR3 is 14 amino acids long. CDR1 and CDR2 (germline): GTSNPN, SVGIG (reference sequence).